The clone carrying this T cell receptor beta chain appeared a few times. The antigen remains unidentified. The data were obtained in a study of beta chain features in type 1 diabetes. The study's findings and limits: Individuals with type 1 diabetes displayed fewer insertions and more deletions at VDJ junctions.

Cells sorted by CD45RO/CCR7/CD25/CD127/CD95/CD27 comprised CD4+ naive, central memory, regulatory and stem cell-like memory cells. What was sequenced were expressed TCRB transcripts, since all of the isolated RNA had been reverse transcribed. Measured with immunoSEQ multiplex PCR; TCRdb has only the in-frame clones, and not every one. The sample carries around 340,000 clones, 8% recorded once. The germline gives CDR1 SGHDN, CDR2 FVKESK. The CDR3 spans 18 residues. The germline V and J ends were trimmed by 0 bases and 5 bases, with 20 bases remaining between them. The chain couples TRBV14 to TRBJ2-1; TRBD2 might be the D (6 bases). This receptor was obtained from a young woman in good health. Specimen: central memory CD4+ T cells from blood. The CDR3 DNA follows: TGTGCCAGCAGCCAAGAAAGGTTCCGGGAGAGATCCGACAATGAGCAGTTCTTC. As protein: CASSQERFRERSDNEQFF.